The 15 T cell receptor beta chains in this list originate from one sample, sequenced in a study of CD8 T cells in Susac syndrome. The RNA input was 0.5 to 1 ug, and it was reverse transcribed with random hexamers. TCRdb re-called the immunoSEQ multiplex PCR reads with MiXCR, one entry per CDR3 protein. The sample shows 170,000 or so distinct CDR3 sequences, approximately 95% of them seen only once. Material: CD4+ T cells from PBMCs. The receptors come from a human donor with multiple sclerosis.

The chain combines TRBV12-3 or TRBV12-4 with TRBJ2-4; the D is unclear. This CDR3 has 13 residues. V was pared by 4 bases and J by 9 bases, with 13 bases between. Here the CDR3 DNA reads TGTGCCAGCAGTTCCCCATCTTCCAGCATTCAGTACTTC. Its protein is CASSSPSSSIQYF.

V usage is TRBV19 and J usage is TRBJ1-5; D gene unclear. Looked up from germline, CDR1 is LNHDA and CDR2 is SQIVND (reference sequence). Trimming pared 3 bases from V and 5 bases from J, leaving 11 bases between. The CDR3 is 14 amino acids. The CDR3 reads CASSMPQVHQPQHF. In DNA, the CDR3 is TGTGCCAGTAGTATGCCCCAGGTTCATCAGCCCCAGCATTTT.

This sequence joins TRBV12-3 or TRBV12-4 and TRBJ1-5; D gene unclear. The CDR3 loop spans 13 amino acids. V was trimmed by 3 bases and J by 4 bases, leaving 7 bases between them. CDR3 loop: CASSFSQNQPQHF. CDR3 DNA: TGTGCCAGCAGTTTTTCCCAAAATCAGCCCCAGCATTTT.

The rearrangement uses TRBV12-3 or TRBV12-4 and TRBJ2-1; 13 positions agree with TRBD2. The CDR3 length is 17 residues. Germline trimming cut 4 bases from V and 7 bases from J; bases unmatched to any gene: 10. The CDR3 protein is CASSSYWTSGSLNEQFF. CDR3 sequence (DNA): TGTGCCAGCAGTTCCTACTGGACTAGCGGGAGCTTGAATGAGCAGTTCTTC.

The gene calls are TRBV7-9 and TRBJ1-2, with 11 bases matching TRBD1. Trimming at V came to 4 bases and at J to 2 bases, leaving 15 bases not matched to a gene. This CDR3 contains 19 residues. Germline CDR1 reads SEHNR; CDR2 reads FQNEAQ (reference sequence). The CDR3, as DNA: TGTGCCAGCAGCTCACCCCCCGGGACAGGGGGGTTAGGAAACTATGGCTACACCTTC. Protein: CASSSPPGTGGLGNYGYTF.

This chain links TRBV5-1 with TRBJ1-2, with TRBD1 identical over 8 bases. Per the germline V gene, CDR1 is SGHRS and CDR2 is YFSETQ. This CDR3 spans 13 amino acids. J gave up 6 bases and V 4 bases, and 5 bases lay outside the gene matches. CDR3 nucleotides: TGCGCCAGCAGCCCGGACAGGGATGATGGCTACACCTTC. The encoded protein is CASSPDRDDGYTF.

Only one count was recorded for this clonotype. The chain carries TRBV20-1 and TRBJ2-7, with 9 bases identical to TRBD1. V shed 2 bases, J shed 5 bases, and the junction held 7 bases outside the gene matches. In germline, CDR1 is DFQATT, CDR2 SNEGSKA (reference sequence). This CDR3 is 14 amino acids long. The CDR3 coding sequence is TGCAGTGCTAGACTCCGGGACAGGGTCGACGAGCAGTACTTC. As protein: CSARLRDRVDEQYF.

The rearrangement joins TRBV2 to TRBJ1-2, with a weak D call TRBD1 (5 bases). The germline CDR1 and CDR2 sequences are SNHLY and FYNNEI. The CDR3 runs 13 residues. V was cut by 4 bases and J by 4 bases, with 10 bases left in between. Here the CDR3 reads CASSGTRGYGYTF. The CDR3 DNA is TGTGCCAGCAGTGGCACTAGGGGCTATGGCTACACCTTC.

This chain's CDR3 is CASSQRDRVTNTEAFF. Here the CDR3 DNA reads TGCGCCAGCAGCCAACGGGACAGGGTAACGAACACTGAAGCTTTCTTT. The chain recombines TRBV4-1 with TRBJ1-1, with 9 bases identical to TRBD1. V lost 2 bases, J lost 1 base, and 5 bases stayed unmatched. The CDR3 is 16 amino acids. Germline V gene lookup returns CDR1 MGHRA and CDR2 YSYEKL.

In this sample, this clonotype turned up once. This sequence joins TRBV28 and TRBJ2-7, with D perhaps assigned TRBD1 or TRBD2 (5 bases each). Trimming removed 4 bases at V and 0 bases at J, with 13 bases between. Germline V gene sequence: CDR1 MDHEN, CDR2 SYDVKM. This CDR3 has 15 residues. CDR3 protein: CASSSTGTASYEQYF. The CDR3, as DNA: TGTGCCAGCAGTTCCACCGGGACGGCCTCCTACGAGCAGTACTTC.

The rearrangement links TRBV28 to TRBJ1-1; the match to TRBD1 covers 8 bases. This CDR3 has 14 residues. CDR1 is MDHEN, CDR2 SYDVKM, per germline. V lost 6 bases to trimming and J lost 1 base; unmatched junction nucleotides: 4. The CDR3 DNA reads as TGTGCCAGCAGAGAACAGGGGGGGAACACTGAAGCTTTCTTT. This sequence encodes CASREQGGNTEAFF. Combining the CDR3 with reference TRBV28 and TRBJ1-1 gives the whole variable domain DVKVTQSSRYLVKRTGEKVFLECVQDMDHENMFWYRQDPGLGLRLIYFSYDVKMKEKGDIPEGYSVSREKKERFSLILESASTNQTSMYLCASREQGGNTEAFFGQGTRLTVV.

The CDR3 nucleotides read TGTGCCAGCAGGAGACAGGACGGGTCACCCCTCCACTTT. Translating it yields CASRRQDGSPLHF. The rearrangement links TRBV25-1 to TRBJ1-6, with a possible D match to TRBD1 (6 bases). CDR1 and CDR2 (germline): MGHDK, SYGVNS. With 6 bases removed from V and 10 bases from J, the gap between germline ends came to 13 bases. The CDR3 loop spans 13 amino acids.

This chain uses TRBV18 with TRBJ2-3; a possible D gene is TRBD2 (5 bases). The V gene's germline CDR1 is KGHSH and CDR2 LQKENI. V was pared by 3 bases and J by 1 base, with 14 bases between. This CDR3 has 16 residues. In DNA form, the CDR3 reads TGTGCCAGCTCACCGCTTGCGGGCGAGGGCACAGATACGCAGTATTTT. It specifies CASSPLAGEGTDTQYF.

The chain joins TRBV6-1 to TRBJ1-6, with a possible D match to TRBD1 (5 bases). This CDR3 spans 14 amino acids. The germline gives CDR1 MNHNS, CDR2 SASEGT. V was cut by 8 bases and J by 2 bases, with 10 bases left in between. Here the CDR3 DNA reads TGTGCCAGCTGGGGGGGTACCTATAATTCACCCCTCCACTTT. This gives the protein CASWGGTYNSPLHF.

This clonotype was seen once. The chain uses TRBV5-1 and TRBJ2-5; D remains unclear. Germline CDR1 is SGHRS and CDR2 is YFSETQ. CDR3 length: 15 amino acids. Deletions cut 2 bases from V and 0 bases from J, with 11 bases between. CDR3 bases: TGCGCCAGCAGCTTAGGTCCCAACGACCAAGAGACCCAGTACTTC. Translated: CASSLGPNDQETQYF. Full variable domain (outside the CDR3, taken from reference TRBV5-1 and TRBJ2-5): KAGVTQTPRYLIKTRGQQVTLSCSPISGHRSVSWYQQTPGQGLQFLFEYFSETQRNKGNFPGRFSGRQFSNSRSEMNVSTLELGDSALYLCASSLGPNDQETQYFGPGTRLLVL.